The 8 T cell receptor beta chains presented below share a single source sample, sequenced in a study of blood T cell repertoires in COVID-19. Sequencing used immunoSEQ multiplex PCR; TCRdb keeps in-frame clones, though not all of them. The table shows 95,000 to 150,000 clones, with 84% occurring only once. The specimen sequenced was PBMCs or T cells enriched from blood (not recorded which). The origin of the receptors is a woman aged 30 to 39 who had recovered from COVID-19.

The chain carries TRBV18 and TRBJ1-5; 9 nucleotides line up with TRBD1. V was clipped by 6 bases and J by 6 bases; unmatched bases: 15. Germline V gene lookup returns CDR1 KGHSH and CDR2 LQKENI. The CDR3 consists of 17 residues. Written as DNA, the CDR3 is TGTGCCAGCTCGCTCACTCTGATTACAGGGGGCGGTCAGCCCCAGCATTTT. This codes for CASSLTLITGGGQPQHF.

This chain links TRBV5-1 with TRBJ2-3, with D perhaps matching TRBD1 (5 bases). CDR3 length: 14 residues. The V and J ends lost 4 bases and 1 base respectively, with 10 bases between them. The germline gives CDR1 SGHRS, CDR2 YFSETQ. The CDR3 nucleotides read TGCGCCAGCAGCCAAGAGACAGGCACAGATACGCAGTATTTT. Residues: CASSQETGTDTQYF.

The chain has TRBV7-2 and TRBJ1-5, with unresolved D. CDR3 length: 13 residues. Germline CDR1 and CDR2: SGHTA and FQGNSA. Deletions cut 4 bases from V and 8 bases from J, with 12 bases between. Here the CDR3 reads CASSYSGSEPQHF. The CDR3 nucleotides read TGTGCCAGCAGCTACAGTGGGAGTGAGCCCCAGCATTTT.

On this clone itself: One end of the junction does not line up with germline, which may come from a read error. The J gene is TRBJ1-1, the V gene TRBV28; tentative D call: TRBD1 (5 bases). The germline V gene encodes CDR1 MDHEN and CDR2 SYDVKM. The CDR3 loop spans 15 amino acids. The CDR3 region is CASSLGEGLKTEAFF. The CDR3 DNA sequence: TGTGCCAGCAGTTTGGGGGAGGGCCTGAAAACTGAAGCTTTCTTT.

The chain carries TRBV2 and TRBJ2-3, with 8 bases that match TRBD2. Germline CDR1 SNHLY, CDR2 FYNNEI. The J segment lost 5 bases and the V segment lost 6 bases, leaving 10 bases of the junction unmatched. The CDR3 is 15 amino acids. The CDR3 sequence: CASSLGAGGIDTQYF. CDR3 in DNA: TGTGCCAGCAGCCTAGGGGCGGGAGGAATAGATACGCAGTATTTT.

The rearrangement uses TRBV7-3 and TRBJ2-1; 10 positions agree with TRBD1. Germline-derived CDR1 and CDR2 are SGHTA and FQGTGA. The CDR3 totals 14 residues. Losses at the gene ends were 4 bases for V and 5 bases for J; bases not matched to a gene: 2. CDR3 in amino acids: CASSSGQGHNEQFF. The CDR3 DNA reads TGTGCCAGCAGCTCGGGACAGGGGCACAATGAGCAGTTCTTC.

This clone was counted only a few times. This chain connects TRBV27 to TRBJ2-7, with a possible D match to TRBD2 (6 bases). Trimming took off 3 bases at V and 5 bases at J, with 14 bases between the two ends. Germline-derived CDR1 and CDR2 are MNHEY and SMNVEV (reference sequence). The CDR3 spans 14 residues. The CDR3 sequence: CASSFQGTPNEQYF. The CDR3 nucleotides are TGTGCCAGCAGTTTCCAAGGGACTCCCAACGAGCAGTACTTC.

The chain employs TRBV5-8 and TRBJ1-3; possibly TRBD1 for D (5 bases). The CDR3 contains 14 residues. The V end lost 0 bases, the J end lost 4 bases, and 8 bases lay between the germline ends. The germline V gene has CDR1 SGHTS and CDR2 YDEGEE. The CDR3 coding sequence is TGTGCCAGCAGCTTGGGGGGACTCGGAAACACCATATATTTT. This encodes CASSLGGLGNTIYF.